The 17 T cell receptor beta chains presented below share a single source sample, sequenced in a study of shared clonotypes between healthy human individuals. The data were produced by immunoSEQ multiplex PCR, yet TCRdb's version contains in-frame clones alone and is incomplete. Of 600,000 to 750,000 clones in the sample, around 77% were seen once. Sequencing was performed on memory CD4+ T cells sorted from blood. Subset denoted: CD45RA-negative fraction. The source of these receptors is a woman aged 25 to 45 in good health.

Here the CDR3 reads CASRLAGGGSYNEQFF. In DNA form, the CDR3 reads TGCGCCAGCAGACTAGCGGGAGGGGGTTCCTACAATGAGCAGTTCTTC. This chain joins TRBV5-1 and TRBJ2-1, with 13 bases aligning to TRBD2. Germline CDR1 reads SGHRS; CDR2 reads YFSETQ. With V trimmed by 5 bases and J by 1 base, 3 bases remained unmatched. This CDR3 has 16 amino acids. Looking up the rest from reference TRBV5-1 and TRBJ2-1 gives the full variable domain: KAGVTQTPRYLIKTRGQQVTLSCSPISGHRSVSWYQQTPGQGLQFLFEYFSETQRNKGNFPGRFSGRQFSNSRSEMNVSTLELGDSALYLCASRLAGGGSYNEQFFGPGTRLTVL.

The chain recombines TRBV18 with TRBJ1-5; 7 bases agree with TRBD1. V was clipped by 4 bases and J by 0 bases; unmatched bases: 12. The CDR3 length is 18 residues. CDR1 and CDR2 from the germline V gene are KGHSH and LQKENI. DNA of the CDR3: TGTGCCAGCTCACGGCCGACAGGGATTTTAGCTAGCAATCAGCCCCAGCATTTT. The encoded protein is CASSRPTGILASNQPQHF.

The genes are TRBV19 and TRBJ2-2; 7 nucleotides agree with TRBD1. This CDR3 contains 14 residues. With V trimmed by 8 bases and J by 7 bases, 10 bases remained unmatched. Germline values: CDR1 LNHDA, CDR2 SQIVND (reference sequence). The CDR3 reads CASWHRGGRGELFF. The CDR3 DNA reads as TGTGCCAGTTGGCACAGGGGCGGCCGCGGGGAGCTGTTTTTT.

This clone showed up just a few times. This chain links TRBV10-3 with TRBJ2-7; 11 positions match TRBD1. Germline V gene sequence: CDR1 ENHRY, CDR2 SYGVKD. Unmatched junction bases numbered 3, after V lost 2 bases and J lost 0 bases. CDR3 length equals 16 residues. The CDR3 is CAISERDRGNSYEQYF. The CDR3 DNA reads TGTGCCATCAGTGAGCGGGACAGGGGGAACTCCTACGAGCAGTACTTC.

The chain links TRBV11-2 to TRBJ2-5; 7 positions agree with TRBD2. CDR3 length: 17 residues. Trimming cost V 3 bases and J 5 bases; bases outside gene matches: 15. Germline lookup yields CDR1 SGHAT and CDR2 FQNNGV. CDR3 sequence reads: CASSFTLSGVPGETQYF. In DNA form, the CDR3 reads TGTGCCAGCAGCTTCACCTTAAGCGGGGTCCCTGGGGAGACCCAGTACTTC.

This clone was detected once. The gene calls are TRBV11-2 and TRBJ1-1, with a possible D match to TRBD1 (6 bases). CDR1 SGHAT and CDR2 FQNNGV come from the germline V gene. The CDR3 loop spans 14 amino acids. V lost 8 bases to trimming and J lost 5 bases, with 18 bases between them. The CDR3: CASGDNHRKTEAFF. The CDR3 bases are TGTGCCAGCGGGGACAATCACCGGAAGACTGAAGCTTTCTTT.

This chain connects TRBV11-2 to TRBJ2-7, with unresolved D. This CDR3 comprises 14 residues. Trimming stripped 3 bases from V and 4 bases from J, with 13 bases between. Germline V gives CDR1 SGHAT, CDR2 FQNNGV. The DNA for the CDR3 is TGTGCCAGCAGCTTGGATGTGTTGAAGTACGAGCAGTACTTC. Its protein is CASSLDVLKYEQYF.

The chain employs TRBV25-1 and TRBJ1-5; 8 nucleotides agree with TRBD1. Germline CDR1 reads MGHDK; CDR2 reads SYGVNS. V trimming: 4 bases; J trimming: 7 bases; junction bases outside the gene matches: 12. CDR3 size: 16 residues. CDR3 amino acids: CASSGGTDRVGQPQHF. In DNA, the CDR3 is TGTGCCAGCAGTGGAGGTACGGACAGGGTTGGGCAGCCCCAGCATTTT. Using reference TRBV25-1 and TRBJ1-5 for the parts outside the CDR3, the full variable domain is EADIYQTPRYLVIGTGKKITLECSQTMGHDKMYWYQQDPGMELHLIHYSYGVNSTEKGDLSSESTVSRIRTEHFPLTLESARPSHTSQYLCASSGGTDRVGQPQHFGDGTRLSIL.

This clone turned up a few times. The CDR3 sequence is CASSQEGGLAGGRRNEQFF. The CDR3 DNA follows: TGTGCCAGCAGCCAAGAGGGTGGGCTAGCGGGAGGGAGGCGCAATGAGCAGTTCTTC. J is TRBJ2-1 and V is TRBV4-2; 12 positions agree with TRBD2. V gave up 0 bases and J gave up 6 bases; unmatched junction bases: 12. This CDR3 is 19 amino acids long. Germline V gene data show CDR1 as LGHNA and CDR2 as YNFKEQ.

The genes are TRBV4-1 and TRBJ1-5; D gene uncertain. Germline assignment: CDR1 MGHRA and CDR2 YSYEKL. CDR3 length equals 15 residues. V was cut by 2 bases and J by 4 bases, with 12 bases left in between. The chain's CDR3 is CASSQYPGVNQPQHF. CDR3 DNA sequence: TGCGCCAGCAGCCAATATCCCGGGGTTAATCAGCCCCAGCATTTT.

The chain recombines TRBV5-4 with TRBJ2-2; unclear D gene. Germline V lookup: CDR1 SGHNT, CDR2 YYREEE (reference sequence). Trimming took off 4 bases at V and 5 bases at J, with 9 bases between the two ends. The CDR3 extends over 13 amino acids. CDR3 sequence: CASSPDSTGELFF. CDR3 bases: TGTGCCAGCAGCCCCGACTCAACCGGGGAGCTGTTTTTT.

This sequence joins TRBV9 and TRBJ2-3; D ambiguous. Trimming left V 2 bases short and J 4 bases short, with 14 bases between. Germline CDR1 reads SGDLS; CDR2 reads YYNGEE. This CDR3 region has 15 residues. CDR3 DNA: TGTGCCAGCAGCGTGAACGGACGCACCCCAGATACGCAGTATTTT. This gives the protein CASSVNGRTPDTQYF.

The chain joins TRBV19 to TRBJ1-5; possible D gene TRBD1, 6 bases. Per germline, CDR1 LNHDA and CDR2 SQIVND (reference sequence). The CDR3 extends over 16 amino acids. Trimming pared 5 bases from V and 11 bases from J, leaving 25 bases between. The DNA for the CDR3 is TGTGCCAGTAGTTCAACCGCCTCAGGGGCCCTAGGGACCCAGCATTTT. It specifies CASSSTASGALGTQHF.

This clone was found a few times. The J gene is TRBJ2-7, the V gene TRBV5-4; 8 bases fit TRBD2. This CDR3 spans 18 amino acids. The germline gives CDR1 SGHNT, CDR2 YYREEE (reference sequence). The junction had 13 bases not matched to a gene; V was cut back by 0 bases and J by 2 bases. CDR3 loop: CASSLGLAGTATPYEQYF. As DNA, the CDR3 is TGTGCCAGCAGCTTGGGGTTAGCGGGAACTGCCACCCCCTACGAGCAGTACTTC.

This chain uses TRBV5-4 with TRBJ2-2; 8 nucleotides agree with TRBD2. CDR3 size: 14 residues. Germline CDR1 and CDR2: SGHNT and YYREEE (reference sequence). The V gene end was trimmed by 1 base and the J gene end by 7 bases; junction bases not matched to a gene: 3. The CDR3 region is CASSLRTSSGELFF. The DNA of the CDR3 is TGTGCCAGCAGCTTGCGGACTAGCAGCGGGGAGCTGTTTTTT.

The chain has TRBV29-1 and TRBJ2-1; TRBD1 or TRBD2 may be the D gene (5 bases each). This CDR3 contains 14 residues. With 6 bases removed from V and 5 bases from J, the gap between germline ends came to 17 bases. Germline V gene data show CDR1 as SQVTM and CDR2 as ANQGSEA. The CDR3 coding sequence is TGCAGCGTACAGAGACCAGGGACGGACAATGAGCAGTTCTTC. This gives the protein CSVQRPGTDNEQFF.

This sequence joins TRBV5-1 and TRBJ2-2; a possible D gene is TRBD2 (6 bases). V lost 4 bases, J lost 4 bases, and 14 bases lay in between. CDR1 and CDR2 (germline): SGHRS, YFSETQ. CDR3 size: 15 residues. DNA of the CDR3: TGCGCCAGCAGCCGAGGGACTGGCGGCACCGGGGAGCTGTTTTTT. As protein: CASSRGTGGTGELFF.